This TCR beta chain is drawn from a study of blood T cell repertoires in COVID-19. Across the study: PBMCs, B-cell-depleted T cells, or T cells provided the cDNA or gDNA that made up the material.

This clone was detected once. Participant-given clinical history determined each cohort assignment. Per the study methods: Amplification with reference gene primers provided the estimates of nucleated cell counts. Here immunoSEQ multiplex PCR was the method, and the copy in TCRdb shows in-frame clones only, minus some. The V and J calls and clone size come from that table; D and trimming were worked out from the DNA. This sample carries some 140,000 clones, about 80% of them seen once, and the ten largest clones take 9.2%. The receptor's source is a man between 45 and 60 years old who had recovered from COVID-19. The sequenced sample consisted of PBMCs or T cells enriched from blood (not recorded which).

The CDR3 region has the DNA TGTGCCAGCAGCTTTACTACAGGGGACGCTGAAGCTTTCTTT. This translates into CASSFTTGDAEAFF. This rearrangement joins TRBV5-4 to TRBJ1-1; TRBD1 matches at 7 bases. Looked up from germline, CDR1 is SGHNT and CDR2 is YYREEE (reference sequence). The CDR3 sequence is 14 residues long. V gave up 2 bases and J gave up 6 bases; unmatched junction bases: 7.